Listed below are T cell receptor beta chains from one sample, sequenced in a study of cytomegalovirus exposure and HLA in healthy donors. Generated by immunoSEQ multiplex PCR, the TCRdb table keeps only in-frame clones and is missing some. The sample lists some 71,000 clones, 76% seen once, with 3% to 3.5% in the top ten. Sequencing was performed on PBMCs. These receptors came from a man younger than 35 in good health and CMV-seronegative. Both conserved end residues are part of each CDR3. The order of the fields is CDR3 DNA, CDR3 protein, J gene, clone size, V gene, D gene. D genes are given only for firm matches. Clone size is stated in some rows and not others, as once, few, many or a class when expanded.

CDR3nt: TGTGCCAGTAGTACTACCGGGACAACAAGCACAGATACGCAGTATTTT
CDR3aa: CASSTTGTTSTDTQYF
j_gene: TRBJ2-3
abundance: NA
v_gene: TRBV19
d_gene: NA

CDR3nt: TGTGCCAGCAGTTACAGGGGTGGTGGAACTGAAGCTTTCTTT
CDR3aa: CASSYRGGGTEAFF
j_gene: TRBJ1-1
abundance: NA
v_gene: TRBV6-6
d_gene: NA

CDR3nt: TGTGCCAGCAGCCCCAGGGACAGGGGGCAGGGCTACACCTTC
CDR3aa: CASSPRDRGQGYTF
j_gene: TRBJ1-2
abundance: NA
v_gene: TRBV6-6
d_gene: TRBD1

CDR3nt: TGCGCCAGCAGCGCTGGGACAGGGGCTTCCGGGGCCAACGTCCTGACTTTC
CDR3aa: CASSAGTGASGANVLTF
j_gene: TRBJ2-6
abundance: once
v_gene: TRBV10-1
d_gene: TRBD1

CDR3nt: TGCGCCAGCAGCTTGTACCCCTCACTAGCGGGGGGAAACAATGAGCAGTTCTTC
CDR3aa: CASSLYPSLAGGNNEQFF
j_gene: TRBJ2-1
abundance: NA
v_gene: TRBV5-1
d_gene: TRBD2

CDR3nt: TGTGCCAGCAGCTTAGCTCGGGATTCACCCCTCCACTTT
CDR3aa: CASSLARDSPLHF
j_gene: TRBJ1-6
abundance: NA
v_gene: TRBV11-2
d_gene: NA

CDR3nt: TGTGCCAGCAGTTACTCCGATTTCGGTCAGCCCCAGCATTTT
CDR3aa: CASSYSDFGQPQHF
j_gene: TRBJ1-5
abundance: NA
v_gene: TRBV6-5
d_gene: NA

CDR3nt: TGCGCCAGCAGCCAGCTAGCGGGGGGCGACTACGAGCAGTACTTC
CDR3aa: CASSQLAGGDYEQYF
j_gene: TRBJ2-7
abundance: NA
v_gene: TRBV4-1
d_gene: TRBD2

CDR3nt: TGTGCCAGCTCACCGGGAGGGGTCTCTGGGGCCAACGTCCTGACTTTC
CDR3aa: CASSPGGVSGANVLTF
j_gene: TRBJ2-6
abundance: NA
v_gene: TRBV18
d_gene: TRBD2

CDR3nt: TGTGCCAGCAGCTTAGTGCCCCCGGACAGGGTCGATAATTCACCCCTCCACTTT
CDR3aa: CASSLVPPDRVDNSPLHF
j_gene: TRBJ1-6
abundance: NA
v_gene: TRBV7-2
d_gene: TRBD1

CDR3nt: TGTGCCAGCCGACTCCCACTGACAGGGATCACTGAAGCTTTCTTT
CDR3aa: CASRLPLTGITEAFF
j_gene: TRBJ1-1
abundance: NA
v_gene: TRBV28
d_gene: TRBD1

CDR3nt: TGCGCCAGCAGCTTGGCGACGGGTGCGGGAGAGACCCAGTACTTC
CDR3aa: CASSLATGAGETQYF
j_gene: TRBJ2-5
abundance: once
v_gene: TRBV5-1
d_gene: NA

CDR3nt: TGTGCCAGCAGCCCAATCGGACTCCACCAAGAGACCCAGTACTTC
CDR3aa: CASSPIGLHQETQYF
j_gene: TRBJ2-5
abundance: NA
v_gene: TRBV7-7
d_gene: NA

CDR3nt: TGCGCCAGCAGTAAGGGGACTAGCCTCACTCAAGAGACCCAGTACTTC
CDR3aa: CASSKGTSLTQETQYF
j_gene: TRBJ2-5
abundance: NA
v_gene: TRBV23-1
d_gene: TRBD2

CDR3nt: TGTGCCAGCAGCGACTCTCAACTAGCGAGCACAGATACGCAGTATTTT
CDR3aa: CASSDSQLASTDTQYF
j_gene: TRBJ2-3
abundance: NA
v_gene: TRBV6-4
d_gene: TRBD2

CDR3nt: TGTGCCAGTAGTACGACTAGCGGGGGGCACAATGAGCAGTTCTTC
CDR3aa: CASSTTSGGHNEQFF
j_gene: TRBJ2-1
abundance: NA
v_gene: TRBV19
d_gene: TRBD2